This T cell receptor beta chain came from a study of T cell repertoires in cytomegalovirus infection. About the study: A matching HLA type, together with CMV infection, was signaled by public TCR beta signatures. Study conclusions and caveats: Clonotypes of TCR beta that were HLA-C-restricted and CMV-specific dominated the ex vivo response. Adding up the frequency of public TCR beta families identified people who carried CMV plus the relevant HLA.

Trimming cost V 5 bases and J 5 bases; bases outside gene matches: 3. The CDR3 is 14 amino acids. The V gene's germline CDR1 is LGHDT and CDR2 YNNKEL (reference sequence). A note on this clonotype: The antigen is not known.

TCRdb called the reads again in MiXCR, with one record for every CDR3 protein. The repertoire holds 400,000 to 550,000 distinct CDR3 sequences, with approximately 10% as singletons. The rearrangement links TRBV3-1 to TRBJ2-1; 10 bases match TRBD2. The TCR sequence derives from a human donor in good health (CMV status not recorded). Some clones in this sample may be carry-over from other donors' samples. The sample was PBMCs. The CDR3 DNA reads TGTGCCAGCAGCTTTAGCGGGAGGCACAATGAGCAGTTCTTC. Translating gives CASSFSGRHNEQFF.